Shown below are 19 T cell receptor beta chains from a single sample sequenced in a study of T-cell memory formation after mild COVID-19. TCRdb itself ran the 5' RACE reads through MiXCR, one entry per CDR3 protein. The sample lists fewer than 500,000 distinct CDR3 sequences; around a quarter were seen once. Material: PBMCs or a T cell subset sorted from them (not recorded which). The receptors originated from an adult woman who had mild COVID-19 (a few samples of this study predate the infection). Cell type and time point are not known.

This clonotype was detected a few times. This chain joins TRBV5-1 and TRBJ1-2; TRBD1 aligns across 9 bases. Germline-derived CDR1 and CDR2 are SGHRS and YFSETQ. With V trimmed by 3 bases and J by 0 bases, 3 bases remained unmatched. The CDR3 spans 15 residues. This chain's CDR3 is CASSSGQGTNYGYTF. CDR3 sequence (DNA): TGCGCCAGCAGCTCAGGACAGGGGACTAACTATGGCTACACCTTC.

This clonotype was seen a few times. In DNA form, the CDR3 reads TGTGCCAGCACCCTTTCTCAGGGAGGGGGCCTTAACTATGGCTACACCTTC. Its translation: CASTLSQGGGLNYGYTF. The V call is TRBV27, the J call TRBJ1-2; 7 bases align to TRBD1. CDR1 is MNHEY, CDR2 SMNVEV, per germline (reference sequence). J gave up 1 base and V 7 bases, and 15 bases lay outside the gene matches. The CDR3 has 17 residues.

CDR3 residues: CSVGTSGTNEQFF. The CDR3 DNA reads TGCAGCGTTGGGACTAGCGGTACCAATGAGCAGTTCTTC. The chain links TRBV29-1 to TRBJ2-1; the match to TRBD2 covers 10 bases. The length of the CDR3 is 13 residues. Looked up from germline, CDR1 is SQVTM and CDR2 is ANQGSEA. The J segment lost 6 bases and the V segment lost 4 bases, leaving 3 bases of the junction unmatched.

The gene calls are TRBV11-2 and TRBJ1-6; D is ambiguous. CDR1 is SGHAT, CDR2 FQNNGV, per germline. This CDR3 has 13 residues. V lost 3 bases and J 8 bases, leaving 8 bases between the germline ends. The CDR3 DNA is TGTGCCAGCAGCTTTGGAATTGATTCACCCCTCCACTTT. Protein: CASSFGIDSPLHF.

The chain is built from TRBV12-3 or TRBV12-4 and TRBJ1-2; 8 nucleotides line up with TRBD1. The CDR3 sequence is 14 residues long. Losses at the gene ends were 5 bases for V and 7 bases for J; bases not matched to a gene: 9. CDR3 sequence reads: CASSRGATGAGYTF. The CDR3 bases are TGTGCCAGCAGTCGGGGAGCGACAGGGGCTGGCTACACCTTC.

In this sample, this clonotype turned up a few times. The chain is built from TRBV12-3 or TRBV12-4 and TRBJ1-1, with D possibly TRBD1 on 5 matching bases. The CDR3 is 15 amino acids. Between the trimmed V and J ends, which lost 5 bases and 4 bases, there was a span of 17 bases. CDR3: CASSRPREVSTEAFF. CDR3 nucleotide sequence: TGTGCCAGCAGTCGCCCCAGGGAAGTGAGCACTGAAGCTTTCTTT.

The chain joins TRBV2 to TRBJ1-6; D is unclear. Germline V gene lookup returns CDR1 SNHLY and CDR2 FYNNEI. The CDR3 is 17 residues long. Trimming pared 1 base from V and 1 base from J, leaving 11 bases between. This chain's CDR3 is CASSEGTKGSYNSPLHF. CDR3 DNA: TGTGCCAGCAGTGAAGGGACCAAGGGTTCCTATAATTCACCCCTCCACTTT.

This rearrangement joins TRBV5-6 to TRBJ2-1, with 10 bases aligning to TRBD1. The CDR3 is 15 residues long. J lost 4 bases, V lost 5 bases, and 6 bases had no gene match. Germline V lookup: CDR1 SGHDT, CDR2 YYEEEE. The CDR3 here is CASRAGTGAYNEQFF. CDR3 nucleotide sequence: TGTGCCAGCAGAGCCGGGACAGGGGCATACAATGAGCAGTTCTTC.

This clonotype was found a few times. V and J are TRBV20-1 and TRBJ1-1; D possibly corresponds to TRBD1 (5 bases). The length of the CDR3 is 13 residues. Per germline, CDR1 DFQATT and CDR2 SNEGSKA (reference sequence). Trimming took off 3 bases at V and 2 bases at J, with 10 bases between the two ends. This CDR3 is CSASTRENTEAFF. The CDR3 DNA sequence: TGCAGTGCTAGTACCAGGGAAAACACTGAAGCTTTCTTT.

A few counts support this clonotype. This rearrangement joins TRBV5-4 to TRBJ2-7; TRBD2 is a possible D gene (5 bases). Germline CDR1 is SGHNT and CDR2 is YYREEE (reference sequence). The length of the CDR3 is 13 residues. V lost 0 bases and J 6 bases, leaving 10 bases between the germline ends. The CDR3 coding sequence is TGTGCCAGCAGCTTGGTTTTAGCGCGCGAGCAGTACTTC. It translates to CASSLVLAREQYF.

The CDR3 loop reads CASSLARTGGTDTQYF. DNA of the CDR3: TGCGCCAGCAGCTTGGCACGGACAGGGGGCACAGATACGCAGTATTTT. The chain combines TRBV5-1 with TRBJ2-3; the match to TRBD1 covers 9 bases. From germline, CDR1 is SGHRS and CDR2 YFSETQ. CDR3 length: 16 amino acids. V trimming: 0 bases; J trimming: 1 base; junction bases outside the gene matches: 3.

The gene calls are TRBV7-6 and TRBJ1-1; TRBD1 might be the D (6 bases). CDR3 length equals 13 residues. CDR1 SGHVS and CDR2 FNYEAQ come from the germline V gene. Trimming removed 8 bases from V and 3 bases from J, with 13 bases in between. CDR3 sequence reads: CASGTTGYTEAFF. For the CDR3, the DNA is TGTGCCAGCGGCACAACAGGGTACACTGAAGCTTTCTTT.

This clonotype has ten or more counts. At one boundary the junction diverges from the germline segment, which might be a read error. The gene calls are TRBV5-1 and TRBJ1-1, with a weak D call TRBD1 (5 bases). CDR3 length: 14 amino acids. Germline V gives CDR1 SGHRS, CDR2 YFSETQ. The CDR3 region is CASSLGTLNTEAFF. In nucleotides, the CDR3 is TGTGCCAGCAGCTTAGGGACCTTGAACACTGAAGCTTTCTTT. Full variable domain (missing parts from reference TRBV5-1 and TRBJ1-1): KAGVTQTPRYLIKTRGQQVTLSCSPISGHRSVSWYQQTPGQGLQFLFEYFSETQRNKGNFPGRFSGRQFSNSRSEMNVSTLELGDSALYLCASSLGTLNTEAFFGQGTRLTVV.

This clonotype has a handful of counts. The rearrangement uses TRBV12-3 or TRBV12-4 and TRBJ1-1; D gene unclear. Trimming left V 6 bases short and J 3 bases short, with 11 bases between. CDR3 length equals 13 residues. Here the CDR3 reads CASRVRTHTEAFF. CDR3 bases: TGTGCCAGCAGAGTTAGGACGCACACTGAAGCTTTCTTT.

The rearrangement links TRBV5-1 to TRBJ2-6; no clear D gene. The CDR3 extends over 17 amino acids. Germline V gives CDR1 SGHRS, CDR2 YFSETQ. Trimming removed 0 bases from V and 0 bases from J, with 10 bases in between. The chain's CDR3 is CASSLAAFSSGANVLTF. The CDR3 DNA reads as TGCGCCAGCAGCTTGGCCGCCTTTAGCTCTGGGGCCAACGTCCTGACTTTC.

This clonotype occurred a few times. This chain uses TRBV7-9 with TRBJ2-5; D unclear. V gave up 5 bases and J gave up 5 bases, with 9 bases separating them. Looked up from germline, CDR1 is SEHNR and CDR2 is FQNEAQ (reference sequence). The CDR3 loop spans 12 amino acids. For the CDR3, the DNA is TGTGCCAGCAGCACCGGCGTGGAGACCCAGTACTTC. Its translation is CASSTGVETQYF. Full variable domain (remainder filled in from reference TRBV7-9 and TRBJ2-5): DTGVSQNPRHKITKRGQNVTFRCDPISEHNRLYWYRQTLGQGPEFLTYFQNEAQLEKSRLLSDRFSAERPKGSFSTLEIQRTEQGDSAMYLCASSTGVETQYFGPGTRLLVL.

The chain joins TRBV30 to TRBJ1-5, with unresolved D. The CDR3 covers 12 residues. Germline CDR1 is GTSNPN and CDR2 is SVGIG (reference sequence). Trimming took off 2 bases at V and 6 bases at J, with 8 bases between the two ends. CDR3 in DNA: TGTGCCTGGAGTACCCGAGGTCAGCCCCAGCATTTT. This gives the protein CAWSTRGQPQHF.

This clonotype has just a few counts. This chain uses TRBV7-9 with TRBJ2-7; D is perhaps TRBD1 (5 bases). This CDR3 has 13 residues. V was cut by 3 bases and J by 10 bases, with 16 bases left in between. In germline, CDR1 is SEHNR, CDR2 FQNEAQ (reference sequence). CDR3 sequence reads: CASSFSGRDRQYF. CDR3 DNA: TGTGCCAGCAGCTTCTCGGGCAGGGATCGACAGTACTTC.

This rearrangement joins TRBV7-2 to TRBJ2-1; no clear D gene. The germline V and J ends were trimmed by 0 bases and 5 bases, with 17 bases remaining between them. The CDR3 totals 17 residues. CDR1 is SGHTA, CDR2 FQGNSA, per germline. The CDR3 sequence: CASSLALTGVGDNEQFF. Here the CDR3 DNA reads TGTGCCAGCAGCTTAGCGCTAACCGGTGTTGGGGACAATGAGCAGTTCTTC.